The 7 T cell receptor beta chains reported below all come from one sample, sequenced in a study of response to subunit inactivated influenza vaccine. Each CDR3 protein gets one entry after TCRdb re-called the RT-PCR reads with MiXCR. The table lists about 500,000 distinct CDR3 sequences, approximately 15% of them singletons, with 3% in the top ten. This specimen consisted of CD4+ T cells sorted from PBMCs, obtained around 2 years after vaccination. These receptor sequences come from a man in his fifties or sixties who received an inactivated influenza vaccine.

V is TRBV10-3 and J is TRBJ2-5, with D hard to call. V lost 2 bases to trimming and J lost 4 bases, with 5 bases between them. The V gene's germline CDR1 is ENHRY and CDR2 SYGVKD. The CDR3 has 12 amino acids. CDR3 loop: CAISELLETQYF. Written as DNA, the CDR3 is TGTGCCATCAGTGAGCTCTTAGAGACCCAGTACTTC.

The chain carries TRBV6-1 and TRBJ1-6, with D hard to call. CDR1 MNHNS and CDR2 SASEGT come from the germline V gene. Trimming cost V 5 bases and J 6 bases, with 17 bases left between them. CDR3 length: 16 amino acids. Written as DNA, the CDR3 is TGTGCCAGCAGTACCACGGGAGCTACAGTTAATTCACCCCTCCACTTT. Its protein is CASSTTGATVNSPLHF.

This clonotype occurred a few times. The CDR3 is CASSTTSGDSNIQYF. CDR3 in DNA: TGCGCCAGCAGCACGACTAGCGGGGACTCCAACATTCAGTACTTC. The rearrangement uses TRBV5-1 and TRBJ2-4; 11 positions match TRBD2. V was clipped by 4 bases and J by 7 bases; unmatched bases: 7. Germline values: CDR1 SGHRS, CDR2 YFSETQ. The CDR3 totals 15 residues.

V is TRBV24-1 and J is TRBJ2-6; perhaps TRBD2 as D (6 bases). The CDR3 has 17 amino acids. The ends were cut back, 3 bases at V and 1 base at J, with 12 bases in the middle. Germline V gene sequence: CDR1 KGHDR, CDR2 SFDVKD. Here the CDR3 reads CATSDPTRGSGANVLTF. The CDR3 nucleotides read TGTGCCACCAGTGATCCCACGCGGGGTTCTGGGGCCAACGTCCTGACTTTC.

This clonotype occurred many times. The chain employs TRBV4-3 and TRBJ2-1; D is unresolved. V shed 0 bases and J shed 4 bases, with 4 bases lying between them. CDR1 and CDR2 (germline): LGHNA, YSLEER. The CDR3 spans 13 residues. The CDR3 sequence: CASSQERYNEQFF. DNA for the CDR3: TGCGCCAGCAGCCAAGAACGTTACAATGAGCAGTTCTTC.

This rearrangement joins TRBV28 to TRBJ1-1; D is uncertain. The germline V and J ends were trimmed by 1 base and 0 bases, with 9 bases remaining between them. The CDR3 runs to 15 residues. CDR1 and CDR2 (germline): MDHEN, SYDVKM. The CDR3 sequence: CASSLSANMNTEAFF. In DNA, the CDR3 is TGTGCCAGCAGTTTATCGGCGAACATGAACACTGAAGCTTTCTTT.

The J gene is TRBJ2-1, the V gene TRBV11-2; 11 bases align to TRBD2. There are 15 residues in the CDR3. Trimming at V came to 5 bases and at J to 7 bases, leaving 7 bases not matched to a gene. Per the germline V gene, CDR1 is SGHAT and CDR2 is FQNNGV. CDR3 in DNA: TGTGCCAGCAGCAGAACTAGCGGGAGACGAAATGAGCAGTTCTTC. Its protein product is CASSRTSGRRNEQFF.